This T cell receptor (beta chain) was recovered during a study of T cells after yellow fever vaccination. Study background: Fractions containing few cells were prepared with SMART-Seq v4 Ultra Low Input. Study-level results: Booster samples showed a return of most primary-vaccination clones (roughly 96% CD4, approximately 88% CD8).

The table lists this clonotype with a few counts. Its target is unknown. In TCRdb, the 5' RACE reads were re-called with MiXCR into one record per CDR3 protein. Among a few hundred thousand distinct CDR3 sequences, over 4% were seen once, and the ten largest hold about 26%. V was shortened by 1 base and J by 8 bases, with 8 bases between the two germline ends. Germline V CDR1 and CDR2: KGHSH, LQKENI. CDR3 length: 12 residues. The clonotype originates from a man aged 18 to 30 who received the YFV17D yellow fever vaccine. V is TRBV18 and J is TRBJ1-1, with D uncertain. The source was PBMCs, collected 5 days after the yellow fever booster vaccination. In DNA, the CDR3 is TGTGCCAGCTCACCACGAAGGCCGGAAGCTTTCTTT. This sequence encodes CASSPRRPEAFF.